These 8 T cell receptor beta chains originate from one sample sequenced in a study of blood T cells in healthy people across ages. Primed by a sample-barcoded 5' primer and a J-beta primer mix, a second PCR proceeded for roughly 6 to 12 cycles. In TCRdb, the 5' RACE reads were re-called with MiXCR into one record per CDR3 protein. The table has under 1,000,000 distinct CDR3 sequences, around 34% seen once; the top ten hold 13%. Input material: blood. All receptors come from a man aged 18-30 years in good health.

The genes are TRBV2 and TRBJ2-5; tentatively, D is TRBD1 (6 bases). The J call may be mistaken, given a closer DNA end match to TRBJ2-1. The CDR3 is made up of 18 amino acids. From germline, CDR1 is SNHLY and CDR2 FYNNEI. CDR3 sequence: CASSERVWSGPRGQTQFF. The CDR3 DNA follows: TGTGCCAGCAGTGAACGTGTATGGTCCGGTCCGCGCGGACAGACCCAGTTCTTC.

This clonotype was found a few times. This chain uses TRBV7-9 with TRBJ2-5; 10 bases are shared with TRBD2. J lost 5 bases, V lost 6 bases, and 18 bases had no gene match. The CDR3 contains 18 residues. Germline-derived CDR1 and CDR2 are SEHNR and FQNEAQ (reference sequence). The CDR3 loop is CASRELLAGTSPRETQYF. The CDR3 nucleotides are TGTGCCAGCAGAGAGCTACTAGCGGGGACCTCCCCCAGGGAGACCCAGTACTTC.

The chain has TRBV2 and TRBJ2-5, with a weak D call TRBD2 (6 bases). Trimming shortened V by 9 bases and J by 0 bases, and 11 bases separated the two germline ends. The CDR3 extends over 13 amino acids. Germline values: CDR1 SNHLY, CDR2 FYNNEI. CDR3 bases: TGTGCCAGTACCCTAGCGTACCAAGAGACCCAGTACTTC. This codes for CASTLAYQETQYF.

This clonotype was seen repeatedly, ten times or more. The chain links TRBV28 to TRBJ2-6; 12 bases fit TRBD1. Germline CDR1 reads MDHEN; CDR2 reads SYDVKM. The CDR3 is made up of 17 amino acids. CDR3 amino acids: CAIKPGQGAIGANVLTF. The CDR3 region has the DNA TGTGCGATAAAGCCGGGACAGGGGGCAATAGGGGCCAACGTCCTGACTTTC.

As to this clonotype: Given a much more abundant clone one base away, this may be a read error. The rearrangement uses TRBV28 and TRBJ2-3, with 13 bases lining up with TRBD2. CDR1 MDHEN and CDR2 SYDVKM come from the germline V gene. There are 16 residues in the CDR3. Written as DNA, the CDR3 is TGTACCAGCAGTGTGACTAGCGGGGGGACCACAGATACGCAGTATTTT. It encodes CTSSVTSGGTTDTQYF.

This chain links TRBV4-3 with TRBJ2-1; 8 bases are shared with TRBD2. The DNA end favors TRBJ2-7, so the J call may be wrong. The CDR3 totals 18 residues. Per the germline V gene, CDR1 is LGHNA and CDR2 is YSLEER. The CDR3 DNA sequence: TGCGCCAGCAGCCAAGATTGGGGACTAGAAGGCCCTAACAATGAGCAGTACTTC. Protein sequence: CASSQDWGLEGPNNEQYF.

This chain uses TRBV25-1 with TRBJ2-1; TRBD1 matches at 9 bases. V gave up 4 bases and J gave up 5 bases; unmatched junction bases: 6. Germline CDR1 is MGHDK and CDR2 is SYGVNS. The CDR3 has 15 amino acids. DNA of the CDR3: TGTGCCAGCAGTGCCCTGGACAGGGGCCACAATGAGCAGTTCTTC. Residues: CASSALDRGHNEQFF.

The chain links TRBV18 to TRBJ1-4, with D possibly being TRBD1 (5 bases). Germline CDR1 and CDR2: KGHSH and LQKENI. The CDR3 is 15 amino acids. Between the trimmed V and J ends, which lost 4 bases and 8 bases, there was a span of 17 bases. CDR3 nucleotides: TGTGCCAGCTCACGGCTCAGGGCGTCGGAGGAAAAACTGTTTTTT. Protein: CASSRLRASEEKLFF.